This T cell receptor beta chain stems from a study of cytomegalovirus exposure and HLA in healthy donors. Turning to this clone: Antigen unknown.

CDR3 length: 15 residues. Trimming shortened V by 4 bases and J by 4 bases, and 13 bases separated the two germline ends. CDR1 is MGHRA and CDR2 is YSYEKL in the germline V gene. Study-wide results and limits: In a later analysis, fewer than 20,000 TCR beta sequences were associated with HLA alleles at 0.05 false discovery rate. Later work found most CMV-associated TCR beta chains apparently HLA-restricted. Across donors, sequencing depth was assumed by presence/absence analyses to be roughly uniform.

PCR primers comprised 60 Vbeta and 13 Jbeta primers. The table came from immunoSEQ multiplex PCR; TCRdb's copy has only in-frame clones and leaves some out. The sample records 120,000 or so clones, around 86% being singletons. Nominal health characterized the donors when sampled, though unrecorded immune exposures were likely. The sequencing sample was made of PBMCs. This TCR came from a woman aged 35 to 49 in good health and CMV-seronegative. V and J are TRBV4-1 and TRBJ1-4; D call uncertain. This CDR3 reads CASSRQGSGNEKLFF. The CDR3 region has the DNA TGCGCCAGCAGCCGGCAAGGTTCGGGTAATGAAAAACTGTTTTTT.